The present T cell receptor beta chain was sequenced within a study of T cells in narcolepsy. Study-level findings and limits: HCRT-specific and TRIB2-specific autoreactive clonotypes appeared among same-patient CSF and blood CD4+ clonotypes.

Germline trimming cut 7 bases from V and 2 bases from J; bases unmatched to any gene: 7. Germline CDR1 and CDR2: MNHEY and SMNVEV (reference sequence). There are 14 residues in the CDR3. Data came from immunoSEQ multiplex PCR; TCRdb stores just in-frame clones and leaves some out. The sample contains 20,000 to 25,000 clones, under 95% of which appear only once. As regards this clone: No antigen is known for it.

Sequencing was carried out using CD45RA- memory CD4+ T cells from PBMCs. This TCR was recovered from a human donor with narcolepsy. The chain joins TRBV27 to TRBJ1-1; 7 bases align to TRBD1. CDR3 DNA sequence: TGTGCCAGCACCCGCACAGGGGCTAACACTGAAGCTTTCTTT. This sequence encodes CASTRTGANTEAFF.